A selection of T cell receptor beta chains follows, all from one sample in a study of identical twins. TCRdb redid the calling of the 5' RACE reads with MiXCR, one entry per CDR3 protein. The data show about 100,000 distinct CDR3 sequences, with 5.9% seen just once and about an eighth held by the top ten. The sequencing sample was made of memory T cells sorted from blood. The source is a woman in her 50s in good health. The CDR3 runs from the conserved cysteine through the conserved F or W. D genes are given only for firm matches. The listing skips clone size in some rows; elsewhere it reads once, few, many or a size class.

d_call j_call clone_size v_call cdr3_nt cdr3_aa
- TRBJ2-5 many TRBV23-1 TGCGCCCCCAGGGATGTAATGGGGGAGACCCAGTACTTC CAPRDVMGETQYF
TRBD1 TRBJ1-2 many TRBV7-8 TGTGCCAGCAGCTTCGACAGGGGAAGTGGCTACACCTTC CASSFDRGSGYTF
- TRBJ2-3 many TRBV20-1 TGCAGTGCGTACGGTTCCAGGGGAAGGGATACGCAGTATTTT CSAYGSRGRDTQYF
- TRBJ2-1 - TRBV10-3 TGTGCCATCAGTGAAGGTAGACCGAATGAGCAGTTCTTC CAISEGRPNEQFF
- TRBJ2-7 few TRBV20-1 TGCAGTGCTAGAGATTTCGCAGACTATATCACCTACGAGCAGTACTTC CSARDFADYITYEQYF
- TRBJ1-1 many TRBV5-1 TGCGCCAGCAGCTTGTTGGACAGTATGAACACTGAAGCTTTCTTT CASSLLDSMNTEAFF
- TRBJ2-1 many TRBV9 TGTGCCAGCAGCTCCCAGTCCTTTCGGGGGACTTACAATGAGCAGTTCTTC CASSSQSFRGTYNEQFF
- TRBJ1-6 many TRBV4-1 TGCGCCAGCAGCCCACAGGGCATAGGGACACCCCTCCACTTT CASSPQGIGTPLHF
- TRBJ1-5 - TRBV2 TGTGCCAGCAGCCCAAGGGGGGATAGCAATCAGCCCCAGCATTTT CASSPRGDSNQPQHF
TRBD2 TRBJ2-7 few TRBV5-6 TGTGCCAGCAGTACTCCGGGACTAGAGCCCGGCGAGCAGTACTTC CASSTPGLEPGEQYF
- TRBJ2-5 - TRBV2 TGTGCCAGCAGCCAAAACGGGGGACCGGAGACCCAGTACTTC CASSQNGGPETQYF
- TRBJ2-1 many TRBV12-3/TRBV12-4 TGTGCCAGCAGAGAAGGGAGCCTGGGGGGAAATGAGCAGTTCTTC CASREGSLGGNEQFF
- TRBJ1-6 - TRBV20-1 TGCAGTGCGAACCATGGCAGCGAAAATTCACCCCTCCACTTT CSANHGSENSPLHF
TRBD1 TRBJ2-3 many TRBV7-9 TGTGCCAGCTCAATCCTCCTGGACAGGGGGAAAGATACGCAGTATTTT CASSILLDRGKDTQYF
- TRBJ1-5 many TRBV7-8 TGTGCCAGCAGCTTAGACGGAACAGGGAATCTGGGTCAGCCCCAGCATTTT CASSLDGTGNLGQPQHF
- TRBJ2-3 few TRBV4-2 TGTGCCAGCAGCCAAGTGGGTACGGGATCAGATACGCAGTATTTT CASSQVGTGSDTQYF
- TRBJ2-2 few TRBV4-2 TGTGCCAGCAGCCCGAGGGTGCGGCTGAGCGGGGAGCTGTTTTTT CASSPRVRLSGELFF
- TRBJ1-1 few TRBV20-1 TGCAGTGCTAGTCCCTTGATCGGGCGGAACACTGAAGCTTTCTTT CSASPLIGRNTEAFF
- TRBJ1-4 many TRBV4-1 TGCGCCAGCAGCCAAGATTTAGGGAAAAATGAAAAACTGTTTTTT CASSQDLGKNEKLFF
- TRBJ2-7 few TRBV11-2 TGTGCCAGCAGCTTAGTAAGTGGATCTCACGAGCAGTACTTC CASSLVSGSHEQYF
- TRBJ1-1 few TRBV4-1 TGCGCCAGCAGCCGCTATATAGGGGGTCGGAACACTGAAGCTTTCTTT CASSRYIGGRNTEAFF
- TRBJ2-3 many TRBV19 TGTGCCAGTAGTCCCTCGGGCACAGATACGCAGTATTTT CASSPSGTDTQYF
TRBD2 TRBJ2-3 few TRBV7-8 TGTGCCAGCAGGCGGGAGGGCCGCACAGATACGCAATATTTT CASRREGRTDTQYF